The 14 T cell receptor beta chains presented below share a single source sample, sequenced in a study of cytomegalovirus exposure and HLA in healthy donors. The PCR ran on 60 Vbeta and 13 Jbeta primers. Method: immunoSEQ multiplex PCR; TCRdb's copy keeps in-frame clones and lacks some. The sample yields around 86,000 clones, roughly 79% seen once. The sequenced material came from PBMCs. These receptors all come from a female donor in good health and CMV-seronegative.

The CDR3, as DNA: TGTGCCTGGAGTTCGGCAGGGTCCCCCTACGAGCAGTACTTC. Its protein is CAWSSAGSPYEQYF. J is TRBJ2-7 and V is TRBV30, with D possibly matching TRBD1 (5 bases). In germline, CDR1 is GTSNPN, CDR2 SVGIG (reference sequence). The V gene lost 2 bases and the J gene lost 2 bases, with 13 bases spanning the gap. This CDR3 is built from 14 residues.

The chain combines TRBV18 with TRBJ2-7, with 7 bases aligning to TRBD1. With V trimmed by 2 bases and J by 6 bases, 13 bases remained unmatched. CDR3 length: 16 residues. CDR1 is KGHSH, CDR2 LQKENI, per germline. The DNA of the CDR3 is TGTGCCAGCTCACCAGTTTCCGGGACAGAGGCCTTCGAGCAGTACTTC. Its translation: CASSPVSGTEAFEQYF. The complete variable domain, with remaining parts taken from reference TRBV18 and TRBJ2-7, reads NAGVMQNPRHLVRRRGQEARLRCSPMKGHSHVYWYRQLPEEGLKFMVYLQKENIIDESGMPKERFSAEFPKEGPSILRIQQVVRGDSAAYFCASSPVSGTEAFEQYFGPGTRLTVT.

This chain connects TRBV15 to TRBJ2-2; 8 nucleotides match TRBD2. Trimming cost V 0 bases and J 4 bases; bases outside gene matches: 4. The germline V gene has CDR1 LNHNV and CDR2 YYDKDF (reference sequence). CDR3 size: 16 residues. The CDR3 nucleotides are TGTGCCACCAGCAGAGATCCGGGGGGGCGCACCGGGGAGCTGTTTTTT. Its protein is CATSRDPGGRTGELFF.

This chain connects TRBV28 to TRBJ2-3, with D unclear. V was cut by 3 bases and J by 0 bases, with 19 bases left in between. CDR1 and CDR2 from the germline V gene are MDHEN and SYDVKM. The CDR3 sequence is 18 residues long. Here the CDR3 DNA reads TGTGCCAGCAGTTTGTCCCCCGGGTTGGGTACTAGCACAGATACGCAGTATTTT. Its protein is CASSLSPGLGTSTDTQYF.

J is TRBJ2-3 and V is TRBV2; 7 bases align to TRBD2. Germline V gene lookup returns CDR1 SNHLY and CDR2 FYNNEI. Trimming removed 3 bases from V and 2 bases from J; junction bases left unmatched: 5. There are 15 residues in the CDR3. This chain's CDR3 is CASSDISGVTDTQYF. The DNA of the CDR3 is TGTGCCAGCAGTGATATAAGCGGGGTCACAGATACGCAGTATTTT.

The chain carries TRBV5-1 and TRBJ2-5, with 9 bases lining up with TRBD2. CDR3 length: 14 amino acids. Trimming at V came to 4 bases and at J to 5 bases, leaving 6 bases not matched to a gene. Germline V gene sequence: CDR1 SGHRS, CDR2 YFSETQ. As DNA, the CDR3 is TGCGCCAGCAGCGAAGCGGGGGGAAGGGAGACCCAGTACTTC. This sequence encodes CASSEAGGRETQYF.

The rearrangement joins TRBV5-1 to TRBJ1-1, with 7 bases aligning to TRBD1. CDR3 length: 15 amino acids. CDR1 is SGHRS, CDR2 YFSETQ, per germline. Germline trimming cut 0 bases from V and 1 base from J; bases unmatched to any gene: 3. The CDR3 protein is CASSLGGQANTEAFF. CDR3 bases: TGCGCCAGCAGCTTGGGTGGACAGGCGAACACTGAAGCTTTCTTT.

V usage is TRBV2 and J usage is TRBJ2-3; D is possibly TRBD2 (7 bases). Germline V gene sequence: CDR1 SNHLY, CDR2 FYNNEI. The CDR3 is made up of 14 amino acids. Trimming took off 6 bases at V and 5 bases at J, with 15 bases between the two ends. CDR3 amino acids: CASSAGAQGDTQYF. CDR3 sequence (DNA): TGTGCCAGCAGCGCGGGGGCCCAGGGAGATACGCAGTATTTT.

On this clone itself: This CDR3 is also generated by other DNA sequences in the sample. The V gene is TRBV9, the J gene TRBJ1-1; no clear D. The V gene lost 0 bases and the J gene lost 3 bases, with 9 bases spanning the gap. CDR3 length equals 14 residues. The V gene's germline CDR1 is SGDLS and CDR2 YYNGEE. CDR3 sequence reads: CASSVASLDTEAFF. The CDR3 DNA is TGTGCCAGCAGCGTAGCTAGTTTGGACACTGAAGCTTTCTTT.

This clone was seen more than once but under ten times. The CDR3 nucleotides read TGTGCCAGCAGTCTCTCCCCAGGGACAACTAATGAAAAACTGTTTTTT. Its translation: CASSLSPGTTNEKLFF. The chain couples TRBV6-6 to TRBJ1-4, with D possibly being TRBD1 (5 bases). Germline values: CDR1 MNHNY, CDR2 SVGAGI (reference sequence). Trimming left V 5 bases short and J 0 bases short, with 13 bases between. The CDR3 is made up of 16 amino acids.

The chain joins TRBV10-2 to TRBJ2-7; no clear D. CDR1 WSHSY and CDR2 SAAADI come from the germline V gene. Trimming removed 0 bases from V and 2 bases from J, with 14 bases in between. The CDR3 runs 16 residues. DNA for the CDR3: TGCGCCAGCAGTGAGTCGGTGGGCCCTATCCCCTACGAGCAGTACTTC. It translates to CASSESVGPIPYEQYF.

The chain carries TRBV19 and TRBJ2-3, with D perhaps TRBD2 (5 bases). The CDR3 totals 15 residues. In germline, CDR1 is LNHDA, CDR2 SQIVND (reference sequence). V lost 7 bases and J lost 6, with 20 bases in between. In nucleotides, the CDR3 is TGTGCCAGTACTTCCCCCGGACTGGCCGGGGATACGCAGTATTTT. This encodes CASTSPGLAGDTQYF.

The chain joins TRBV4-2 to TRBJ1-3; D perhaps matches TRBD1 (5 bases). This CDR3 is 15 amino acids long. The V gene's germline CDR1 is LGHNA and CDR2 YNFKEQ. Trimming took 0 bases from V and 7 from J, leaving 13 bases between them. The CDR3: CASSQDGQGGNTIYF. CDR3 bases: TGTGCCAGCAGCCAAGATGGGCAGGGTGGTAACACCATATATTTT.

The chain has TRBV7-2 and TRBJ1-2; 9 positions match TRBD1. This CDR3 is built from 16 residues. The germline V gene has CDR1 SGHTA and CDR2 FQGNSA. After removal of 5 bases from V and 1 base from J, the junction contained 8 bases not matched to a gene. The CDR3 DNA follows: TGTGCCAGCAGCCCGCGACGGACAGGGGTTAACTATGGCTACACCTTC. This translates into CASSPRRTGVNYGYTF.